These T cell receptor beta chains were read from a single sample in a study of blood T cell repertoires in COVID-19. Here immunoSEQ multiplex PCR was the method, and the copy in TCRdb shows in-frame clones only, minus some. In the table there are approximately 250,000 clones, 75% to 90% of which are singletons. The specimen sequenced was peripheral blood. The receptors come from an older woman with COVID-19, enrolled during active disease. The CDR3 runs from the conserved cysteine through the conserved F or W. D genes are given only for firm matches. The size entry is marked missing in some rows and otherwise reads once, few, many or a size class.

V	D	J	size	CDR3	DNA
TRBV19	.	TRBJ2-3	once	CASSTGTSTDTQYF	TGTGCCAGTAGTACCGGGACTAGCACAGATACGCAGTATTTT
TRBV6-1	.	TRBJ2-7	once	CASSEGGRPYEQYF	TGTGCCAGCAGTGAAGGGGGGCGCCCCTACGAGCAGTACTTC
TRBV28	.	TRBJ1-1	.	CASSLANTEAFF	TGTGCCAGCAGTTTGGCCAACACTGAAGCTTTCTTT
TRBV7-9	.	TRBJ1-4	.	CASSLALILYGVWVEFF	TGTGCCAGCAGCTTAGCGCTTATATTATACGGGGTTTGGGTGGAGTTTTTT
TRBV28	TRBD1	TRBJ1-5	.	CASSPEVGGSGNQPQHF	TGTGCCAGCAGTCCTGAGGTAGGGGGCTCTGGTAATCAGCCCCAGCATTTT
TRBV5-1	.	TRBJ2-1	once	CASSLVANSYNEQFF	TGCGCCAGCAGCTTGGTAGCAAACTCCTACAATGAGCAGTTCTTC
TRBV9	TRBD1	TRBJ2-5	.	CASSGTGRETQYF	TGTGCCAGCAGCGGGACAGGGAGAGAGACCCAGTACTTC
TRBV4-3	TRBD2	TRBJ2-7	.	CASSQGTGGPYEQYF	TGCGCCAGCAGCCAAGGTACGGGGGGGCCCTACGAGCAGTACTTC
TRBV6-4	TRBD1	TRBJ2-5	.	CASSLGQGGQETQYF	TGTGCCAGCAGTCTCGGACAGGGGGGACAAGAGACCCAGTACTTC
TRBV7-2	.	TRBJ1-2	.	CASSFRAQGYGYTF	TGTGCCAGCAGCTTTAGGGCGCAGGGCTATGGCTACACCTTC
TRBV28	.	TRBJ1-2	few	CASSQKASHGYTF	TGTGCCAGCAGTCAGAAGGCTAGCCATGGCTACACCTTC
TRBV29-1	.	TRBJ1-1	.	CSVDGNLEGRGTEAFF	TGCAGCGTTGACGGTAATCTAGAAGGACGGGGCACTGAAGCTTTCTTT
TRBV19	.	TRBJ1-1	.	CASSIADRAHTEAFF	TGTGCCAGTAGTATAGCAGACAGAGCCCACACTGAAGCTTTCTTT
TRBV9	.	TRBJ1-2	.	CASSPDLGANYGYTF	TGTGCCAGCAGTCCGGACCTGGGGGCAAACTATGGCTACACCTTC
TRBV7-9	.	TRBJ1-3	.	CASSLGRAFSGNTIYF	TGTGCCAGCAGCTTAGGCAGGGCTTTCTCTGGAAACACCATATATTTT
TRBV19	.	TRBJ1-6	.	CASTTSTDSPLHF	TGTGCCAGTACCACATCTACAGATTCACCCCTCCACTTT
TRBV7-2	TRBD2	TRBJ2-1	.	CASSFRLAGVIPYNEQFF	TGTGCCAGCAGTTTTCGACTAGCGGGGGTCATCCCCTACAATGAGCAGTTCTTC
TRBV5-8	.	TRBJ1-3	.	CASSFAGTGNTIYF	TGTGCCAGCAGCTTTGCAGGGACTGGAAACACCATATATTTT
TRBV3-1/TRBV3-2	TRBD1	TRBJ2-7	.	CASSYGDSYYEQYF	TGTGCCAGCAGCTATGGGGACAGTTACTACGAGCAGTACTTC
TRBV5-1	TRBD1	TRBJ1-3	.	CASSLALTGGPGNTIYF	TGCGCCAGCAGCTTGGCCCTGACAGGGGGCCCTGGAAACACCATATATTTT
TRBV30	TRBD2	TRBJ2-7	.	CAWSPAGTNSREQYF	TGTGCCTGGAGTCCCGCCGGGACTAACTCTAGGGAGCAGTACTTC
TRBV2	.	TRBJ2-6	once	CASMTGHKSGANVLTF	TGTGCCAGCATGACAGGACATAAATCTGGGGCCAACGTCCTGACTTTC
TRBV14	.	TRBJ1-3	.	CASSHRIDSGNTIYF	TGTGCCAGCAGCCACAGGATTGACTCTGGAAACACCATATATTTT
TRBV5-3	TRBD2	TRBJ2-2	.	CARSLKASGGLTGELFF	TGTGCCAGAAGCTTGAAGGCTAGCGGGGGGCTCACCGGGGAGCTGTTTTTT
TRBV3-1/TRBV3-2	.	TRBJ1-4	.	CASSQEGRGTNEKLFF	TGTGCCAGCAGCCAAGAGGGACGGGGGACTAATGAAAAACTGTTTTTT
TRBV7-9	.	TRBJ1-2	.	CASSLERTGWPGYTF	TGTGCCAGCAGCTTAGAACGCACAGGGTGGCCGGGCTACACCTTC
TRBV19	.	TRBJ1-2	.	CASSTNRAGYGYTF	TGTGCCAGTAGTACAAACAGGGCCGGGTATGGCTACACCTTC
TRBV5-1	TRBD2	TRBJ2-1	.	CASSLAGGRNEQFF	TGCGCCAGCAGCTTGGCGGGGGGACGAAATGAGCAGTTCTTC
TRBV28	.	TRBJ1-4	.	CASSFFLGGEKLFF	TGTGCCAGCAGTTTCTTCTTGGGGGGGGAAAAACTGTTTTTT
TRBV4-1	.	TRBJ2-5	.	CASSQWATSQETQYF	TGCGCCAGCAGCCAATGGGCCACTTCTCAAGAGACCCAGTACTTC
TRBV2	.	TRBJ1-5	.	CASSPLVWEGGQPQHF	TGTGCCAGCAGTCCCCTTGTATGGGAGGGAGGCCAGCCCCAGCATTTT
TRBV24-1	TRBD1	TRBJ2-5	once	CATSETETGSETQYF	TGTGCCACCAGTGAAACTGAGACAGGGTCGGAGACCCAGTACTTC
TRBV24-1	TRBD1	TRBJ2-5	.	CATSDSWTGETQYF	TGTGCCACCAGTGATTCATGGACAGGGGAGACCCAGTACTTC
TRBV7-8	.	TRBJ2-7	.	CASSLRGVGQYF	TGTGCCAGCAGCCTTAGAGGCGTCGGGCAGTACTTC
TRBV7-8	.	TRBJ1-1	.	CASSPSRGNTEAFF	TGTGCCAGCAGCCCTTCGCGGGGGAACACTGAAGCTTTCTTT
TRBV4-1	TRBD1	TRBJ1-5	.	CASSQLGGRQPQHF	TGCGCCAGCAGCCAATTAGGGGGCCGGCAGCCCCAGCATTTT
TRBV11-2	TRBD1	TRBJ2-7	.	CASSLAGGNEQYF	TGTGCCAGCAGCTTAGCAGGGGGTAACGAGCAGTACTTC
TRBV24-1	TRBD1	TRBJ2-3	.	CATSDPGQGENTQYF	TGTGCCACCAGTGATCCGGGACAGGGGGAAAATACGCAGTATTTT
TRBV11-2	TRBD1	TRBJ1-2	.	CASSSPGQGNSGYTF	TGTGCCAGCAGCTCCCCGGGACAGGGGAACTCTGGCTACACCTTC
TRBV28	TRBD1	TRBJ2-1	.	CASSLGQGGNEQFF	TGTGCCAGCAGTTTGGGACAGGGGGGCAATGAGCAGTTCTTC
TRBV4-1	.	TRBJ2-2	.	CASSQEDSGRVGSGELFF	TGCGCCAGCAGCCAAGAAGACTCGGGCAGGGTAGGATCCGGGGAGCTGTTTTTT
TRBV19	TRBD1	TRBJ1-2	.	CASRDRGRNYGYTF	TGTGCCAGTAGGGACAGGGGAAGGAACTATGGCTACACCTTC